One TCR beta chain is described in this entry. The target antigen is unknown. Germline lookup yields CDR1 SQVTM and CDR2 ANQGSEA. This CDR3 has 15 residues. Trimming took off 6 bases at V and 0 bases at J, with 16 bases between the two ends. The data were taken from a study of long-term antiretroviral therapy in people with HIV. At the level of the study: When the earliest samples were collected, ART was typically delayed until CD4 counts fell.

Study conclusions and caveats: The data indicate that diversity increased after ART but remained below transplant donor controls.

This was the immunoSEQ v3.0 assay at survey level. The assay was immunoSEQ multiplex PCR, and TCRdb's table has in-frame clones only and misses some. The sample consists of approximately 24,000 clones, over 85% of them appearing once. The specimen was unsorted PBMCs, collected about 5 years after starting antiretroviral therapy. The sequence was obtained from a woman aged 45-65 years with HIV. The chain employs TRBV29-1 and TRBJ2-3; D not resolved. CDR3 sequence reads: CSVLGAVTSTDTQYF. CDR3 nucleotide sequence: TGCAGCGTCTTGGGCGCGGTTACTAGCACAGATACGCAGTATTTT.